The clone carrying this T cell receptor beta chain was observed a single time. Antigen unknown. This entry comes from a study of T cell responses to AZD1222 COVID-19 vaccine. Across the study: Second-dose groups at about 4 or about 12 weeks were pooled. Study conclusions and caveats: CD4 TCRs associated with vaccination spanned spike, dominating at 160-218 and 743-854. The donor group comprised mostly white British people and more females; the analysis possibly underestimated clonal diversity.

Only in-frame clones appear in the TCRdb table, and some are missing; sequencing was by immunoSEQ multiplex PCR. The sample has some 140,000 clones; approximately 90% are singletons. Germline values: CDR1 MGHDK, CDR2 SYGVNS. This CDR3 comprises 17 residues. Trimming took 4 bases from V and 5 from J, leaving 20 bases between them. The sequence came from an adult in good health. Sequenced here: peripheral blood, sampled on day 0 of AZD1222 vaccination. The rearrangement links TRBV25-1 to TRBJ1-4; D might be TRBD1 (6 bases). The CDR3, as DNA: TGTGCCAGCAGTGGAGGCATTACAGGGTTGTTGAATGAAAAACTGTTTTTT. This sequence encodes CASSGGITGLLNEKLFF. The full variable domain, its missing parts supplied by reference TRBV25-1 and TRBJ1-4, is EADIYQTPRYLVIGTGKKITLECSQTMGHDKMYWYQQDPGMELHLIHYSYGVNSTEKGDLSSESTVSRIRTEHFPLTLESARPSHTSQYLCASSGGITGLLNEKLFFGSGTQLSVL.